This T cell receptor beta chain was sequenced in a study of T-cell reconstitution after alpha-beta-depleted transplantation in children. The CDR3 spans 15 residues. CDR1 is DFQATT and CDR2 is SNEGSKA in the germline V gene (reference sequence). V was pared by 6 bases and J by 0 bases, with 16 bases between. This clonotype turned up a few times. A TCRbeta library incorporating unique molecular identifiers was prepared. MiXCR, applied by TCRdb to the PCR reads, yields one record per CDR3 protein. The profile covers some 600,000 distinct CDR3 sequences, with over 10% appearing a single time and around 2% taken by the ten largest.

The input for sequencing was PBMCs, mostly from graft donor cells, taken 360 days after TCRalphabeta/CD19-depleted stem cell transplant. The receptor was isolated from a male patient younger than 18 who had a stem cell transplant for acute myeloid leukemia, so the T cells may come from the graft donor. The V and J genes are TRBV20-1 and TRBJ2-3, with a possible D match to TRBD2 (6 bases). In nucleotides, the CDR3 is TGCAGTGCCCCGAACGGGGGAGTAAGCACAGATACGCAGTATTTT. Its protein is CSAPNGGVSTDTQYF.